What follows describes a single T cell receptor beta chain. The data belong to a study of blood T cell repertoires in COVID-19. Overall study context: The samples span acute and convalescent COVID-19 from the United States, Italy and Spain.

Trimming took 6 bases from V and 6 from J; bases not matched to a gene: 11. CDR1 and CDR2 from the germline V gene are MDHEN and SYDVKM. The CDR3 length is 14 residues. Data came from immunoSEQ multiplex PCR; TCRdb stores just in-frame clones and leaves some out. The sample records about 380,000 clones, around 84% being singletons. The chain recombines TRBV28 with TRBJ2-7, with 7 bases matching TRBD2. The receptor's source is a woman aged 18-29 years with acute or convalescent COVID-19. The sample was peripheral blood. This CDR3 is CASSSPAGILEQYF. Written as DNA, the CDR3 is TGTGCCAGCAGCTCCCCAGCGGGGATTCTCGAGCAGTACTTC.